Included here is one T cell receptor beta chain sequence, with context. This clone has just one count. Its antigen remains undetermined. One base away there is no much larger clone; base qualities are not given. These data are taken from a study of blood T cell repertoires in COVID-19 (dated by TCRdb to the early 2020s). With regard to the full study: Collaborator samples came from the United States, Italy and Spain and covered acute and convalescent phases of COVID-19. The material from the prospective study consisted of cDNA or gDNA derived from T cells, B-cell-depleted T cells, or PBMCs. The dataset comprised deeply sampled blood TCRbeta repertoires from subjects exposed to, actively infected with, or recovered from COVID-19. A freely available public database, intended as a resource for researchers studying the immune response to SARS-CoV-2, is where the repertoires were released. The samples were drawn from the first 160 participants of the ongoing ImmuneRACE study and from roughly 1,300 subjects provided by 6 global collaborators. Nearly every sample came with metadata listing a de-identified subject ID, COVID-19 status, age in years and sex. Where available, HLA class I and class II types were taken from metadata supplied by the sample provider and were not determined by assay-based typing. General conclusions and limits of the study: How much clinical and demographic metadata was included differed by source and by participant, and the metadata was provided uncurated.

From its cysteine to its phenylalanine, the CDR3 spans 16 amino acids. Only the CDR3 region is kept as DNA, spanning 48 bases read in frame from base 1. V drops 0 bases and J drops 2 bases, leaving 8 bases in between. Via the germline V gene, CDR1 is MNHEY and CDR2 SVGAGI. The collaborating institutions used their own protocols to collect whole blood in K2EDTA tubes. For TCRbeta analysis, collaborators shipped samples as frozen whole blood, isolated PBMCs, or DNA extracted from either of those sample types. TCRbeta CDR3 regions were amplified from genomic DNA using the immunoSEQ Assay, a bias-controlled multiplex PCR. As for how the authors treated the data: The number of nucleated cells in each sample was estimated from the amplification of reference gene primers within the assay. To quantify the absolute abundance of each unique TCRbeta CDR3 rearrangement, sequence reads were collapsed and filtered. For each sample, productive Simpson clonality was calculated as the square root of Simpson's diversity index across productive rearrangements. Sourced from immuneACCESS, this table was stored by TCRdb with only in-frame sequences that have V and J called. A share of the clones is absent; for the studies checked, an unresolved V gene accounts for under half, and the remainder has no known explanation. V and J calls plus clone size are reproduced from that table; the DNA served to infer D and trimming. This sample has approximately 150,000 clones in its table, and approximately 82% of those were observed once. Around 15% of the sample is in the top ten clones.

The receptor was derived from a human donor with acute or convalescent COVID-19. The donor label of this sample is uncertain. The sequencing input was peripheral blood. The rearranged segments are TRBV6-5 and TRBJ1-6; the D gene remains uncertain. The CDR3 protein: CASSYSGVAYNSPLHF. The DNA sequence follows: TGTGCCAGCAGTTACTCCGGGGTGGCCTATAATTCACCCCTCCACTTT.